The 29 T cell receptor beta chains presented below share a single source sample, sequenced in a study of PD-L1 blockade in urothelial cancer. Repertoires were generated with immunoSEQ multiplex PCR, while TCRdb's copy carries only in-frame clones and drops some. The repertoire holds 70,000 to 75,000 clones, under 90% seen once, with roughly 4.8% in the top ten. Source: PBMCs, taken around atezolizumab (anti-PD-L1) treatment. Source of these receptors: a man aged 65 to 85 with urothelial cancer.

Concerning this clone itself: A junction boundary mismatches the germline segment, possibly from a read error. This chain joins TRBV5-1 and TRBJ1-1, with 7 bases aligning to TRBD1. The CDR3 sequence is 12 residues long. The germline V gene encodes CDR1 SGHRS and CDR2 YFSETQ. CDR3 protein: CASSLGQSEAFF. Here the CDR3 DNA reads TGTGCCAGCAGCTTGGGACAGTCTGAAGCTTTCTTT.

V gene TRBV10-3 combines with J gene TRBJ2-7; D possibly corresponds to TRBD1 (6 bases). The CDR3 contains 15 residues. V was clipped by 0 bases and J by 1 base, with 10 bases between them. Germline V gene sequence: CDR1 ENHRY, CDR2 SYGVKD. The CDR3 nucleotides read TGTGCCATCAGTGAGTCGGACAGAACATCCTACGAGCAGTACTTC. Its translation is CAISESDRTSYEQYF.

The chain employs TRBV10-3 and TRBJ2-1; D is possibly TRBD2 (5 bases). Germline values: CDR1 ENHRY, CDR2 SYGVKD. V was shortened by 2 bases and J by 4 bases, with 15 bases between the two germline ends. The CDR3 has 16 residues. CDR3 nucleotides: TGTGCCATCAGTGAGACTACTAGGAAGGGATACAATGAGCAGTTCTTC. It encodes CAISETTRKGYNEQFF.

The chain employs TRBV6-5 and TRBJ2-5, with 7 nucleotides matching TRBD1. The CDR3 is 14 residues long. Trimming cost V 2 bases and J 4 bases; bases outside gene matches: 4. Looked up from germline, CDR1 is MNHEY and CDR2 is SVGAGI. CDR3 DNA: TGTGCCAGCAGTTACGACAGGGTACGAGAGACCCAGTACTTC. Translating it yields CASSYDRVRETQYF.

The chain is built from TRBV7-9 and TRBJ1-3; 8 bases line up with TRBD1. CDR1 and CDR2 (germline): SEHNR, FQNEAQ (reference sequence). The ends lost 4 bases at V and 0 bases at J; junction bases unmatched: 8. This CDR3 region has 17 residues. CDR3 DNA: TGTGCCAGCAGCTCCTGGACAGGGCCGAGCTCTGGAAACACCATATATTTT. Encoded protein: CASSSWTGPSSGNTIYF.

This sequence joins TRBV28 and TRBJ1-5; D possibly corresponds to TRBD1 (6 bases). This CDR3 contains 15 residues. V was clipped by 2 bases and J by 2 bases, with 10 bases between them. CDR1 is MDHEN and CDR2 is SYDVKM in the germline V gene. CDR3 loop: CASSLSAGGNQPQHF. In DNA, the CDR3 is TGTGCCAGCAGTTTAAGTGCAGGGGGCAATCAGCCCCAGCATTTT.

This chain joins TRBV28 and TRBJ1-2; D uncertain. Trimming cost V 7 bases and J 8 bases, with 20 bases left between them. The germline CDR1 and CDR2 sequences are MDHEN and SYDVKM. CDR3 size: 14 residues. The CDR3 reads CASTLGGSPRGYTF. In nucleotides, the CDR3 is TGTGCCAGCACCTTAGGCGGGTCACCCCGCGGCTACACCTTC.

This clone was counted a single time. The V gene is TRBV2, the J gene TRBJ2-1, with TRBD2 identical over 11 bases. This CDR3 has 16 residues. V gave up 6 bases and J gave up 4 bases; unmatched junction bases: 8. From germline, CDR1 is SNHLY and CDR2 FYNNEI. DNA for the CDR3: TGTGCCAGCAGCGCCCCGGGACTAGCGGAGTACAATGAGCAGTTCTTC. Translating it yields CASSAPGLAEYNEQFF. Filled out from reference TRBV2 and TRBJ2-1, the complete variable domain reads EPEVTQTPSHQVTQMGQEVILRCVPISNHLYFYWYRQILGQKVEFLVSFYNNEISEKSEIFDDQFSVERPDGSNFTLKIRSTKLEDSAMYFCASSAPGLAEYNEQFFGPGTRLTVL.

The chain employs TRBV18 and TRBJ2-1; 7 bases fit TRBD2. V lost 6 bases and J lost 0; bases outside the gene matches: 17. The CDR3 extends over 19 amino acids. Germline-derived CDR1 and CDR2 are KGHSH and LQKENI. CDR3 sequence reads: CASSPAGGSVINSYNEQFF. The CDR3 nucleotides are TGTGCCAGCTCTCCAGCAGGCGGGAGCGTGATCAACTCCTACAATGAGCAGTTCTTC.

J is TRBJ2-1 and V is TRBV5-6, with 14 bases that match TRBD2. J gave up 9 bases and V 4 bases, and 3 bases lay outside the gene matches. Germline V lookup: CDR1 SGHDT, CDR2 YYEEEE. The CDR3 consists of 14 residues. For the CDR3, the DNA is TGTGCCAGCAGCCCGGGACTAGCGGGAGTTGAGCAGTTCTTC. Amino acid sequence: CASSPGLAGVEQFF.

This chain uses TRBV2 with TRBJ1-5, with a possible D match to TRBD1 (5 bases). V was clipped by 7 bases and J by 6 bases, with 19 bases between them. This CDR3 comprises 15 residues. Germline V gives CDR1 SNHLY, CDR2 FYNNEI. The CDR3: CASTKDGPGGQPQHF. In DNA, the CDR3 is TGTGCCAGCACAAAGGACGGCCCGGGGGGTCAGCCCCAGCATTTT.

The chain couples TRBV7-2 to TRBJ2-7, with 7 bases identical to TRBD1. V shed 4 bases and J 0 bases; nucleotides not matched to a gene: 6. Germline CDR1 and CDR2: SGHTA and FQGNSA. There are 15 residues in the CDR3. The CDR3 region is CASSSDRALSYEQYF. CDR3 nucleotides: TGTGCCAGCAGCTCAGACAGGGCCCTCTCCTACGAGCAGTACTTC.

The genes are TRBV5-4 and TRBJ2-5; TRBD2 agrees at 12 bases. The CDR3 runs to 17 residues. Germline V lookup: CDR1 SGHNT, CDR2 YYREEE (reference sequence). V shed 0 bases, J shed 5 bases, and the junction held 8 bases outside the gene matches. CDR3: CASSLELAGGLRETQYF. The CDR3 nucleotides read TGTGCCAGCAGCTTGGAGCTAGCGGGAGGGCTAAGGGAGACCCAGTACTTC.

This chain uses TRBV6-4 with TRBJ2-7; D remains ambiguous. Germline CDR1 MRHNA, CDR2 SNTAGT. The CDR3 extends over 14 amino acids. Trimming stripped 3 bases from V and 1 base from J, with 10 bases between. DNA for the CDR3: TGTGCCAGCAGTGATCCGGCGACTTCCTACGAGCAGTACTTC. Translated, it gives CASSDPATSYEQYF.

The V gene is TRBV9, the J gene TRBJ2-7; TRBD1 aligns across 10 bases. V dropped 4 bases and J dropped 5; count of bases not matched to a gene: 9. The germline CDR1 and CDR2 sequences are SGDLS and YYNGEE. This CDR3 has 15 residues. DNA of the CDR3: TGTGCCAGCAGCACAACTGGGACAGGGGTTGACGAGCAGTACTTC. It translates to CASSTTGTGVDEQYF.

This chain joins TRBV11-3 and TRBJ2-1; 8 bases agree with TRBD2. From germline, CDR1 is SGHNT and CDR2 YENEEA. Unmatched junction bases numbered 2, after V lost 4 bases and J lost 6 bases. There are 13 residues in the CDR3. The CDR3 protein is CASSSGLANEQFF. The DNA of the CDR3 is TGTGCCAGCAGCTCCGGACTAGCCAATGAGCAGTTCTTC.

The chain is built from TRBV27 and TRBJ2-3; a possible D gene is TRBD2 (5 bases). Germline values: CDR1 MNHEY, CDR2 SMNVEV (reference sequence). The V end lost 2 bases, the J end lost 6 bases, and 15 bases lay between the germline ends. The CDR3 consists of 15 residues. CDR3 nucleotide sequence: TGTGCCAGCAGTTTAGGGAGTATCAACGCGGATACGCAGTATTTT. Protein: CASSLGSINADTQYF.

The chain has TRBV10-2 and TRBJ2-3, with 7 nucleotides matching TRBD2. Germline CDR1 reads WSHSY; CDR2 reads SAAADI. After removal of 6 bases from V and 1 base from J, the junction contained 7 bases not matched to a gene. The CDR3 consists of 15 residues. CDR3 amino acids: CASRTVAGRTDTQYF. In nucleotides, the CDR3 is TGCGCCAGCAGAACGGTAGCGGGCCGCACAGATACGCAGTATTTT.

The J gene is TRBJ1-1, the V gene TRBV28; D call uncertain. This CDR3 has 14 amino acids. The V gene's germline CDR1 is MDHEN and CDR2 SYDVKM. Trimming pared 6 bases from V and 1 base from J, leaving 12 bases between. CDR3 sequence reads: CASRIPGANTEAFF. In nucleotides, the CDR3 is TGTGCCAGCAGAATTCCGGGAGCGAACACTGAAGCTTTCTTT.

The chain is built from TRBV4-1 and TRBJ1-4; D perhaps matches TRBD1 (6 bases). Germline-derived CDR1 and CDR2 are MGHRA and YSYEKL. Deletions cut 0 bases from V and 7 bases from J, with 15 bases between. This CDR3 region has 16 residues. Here the CDR3 DNA reads TGCGCCAGCAGCCAAGATTTTGGGGGCCAGGGTGAAAAACTGTTTTTT. Its protein product is CASSQDFGGQGEKLFF.

V gene TRBV9 combines with J gene TRBJ2-3, with 14 bases that match TRBD2. This CDR3 is 17 amino acids long. With 2 bases clipped from V and 5 bases from J, the junction kept 7 bases outside the gene matches. The germline V gene encodes CDR1 SGDLS and CDR2 YYNGEE. This CDR3 is CASSVVTSGRGGDTQYF. In DNA, the CDR3 is TGTGCCAGCAGCGTGGTGACTAGCGGGAGGGGCGGAGATACGCAGTATTTT.

The chain uses TRBV28 and TRBJ2-5, with 9 positions matching TRBD2. The CDR3 runs 16 residues. With 2 bases clipped from V and 2 bases from J, the junction kept 6 bases outside the gene matches. The germline CDR1 and CDR2 sequences are MDHEN and SYDVKM. The CDR3 here is CASSLGASGVQETQYF. CDR3 in DNA: TGTGCCAGCAGTTTAGGGGCTAGCGGGGTTCAAGAGACCCAGTACTTC.

J is TRBJ2-5 and V is TRBV9; 13 bases are a match to TRBD2. After removal of 2 bases from V and 3 bases from J, the junction contained 4 bases not matched to a gene. This CDR3 contains 16 residues. Germline loops: CDR1 SGDLS, CDR2 YYNGEE. The CDR3 coding sequence is TGTGCCAGCAGCGTCCTCGGACTAGCGGGAGAAGAGACCCAGTACTTC. Translation gives CASSVLGLAGEETQYF.

V gene TRBV2 combines with J gene TRBJ2-5, with TRBD2 identical over 8 bases. The germline CDR1 and CDR2 sequences are SNHLY and FYNNEI. The CDR3 has 14 residues. Unmatched junction bases numbered 9, after V lost 7 bases and J lost 5 bases. The CDR3 protein is CASTPGLGGETQYF. The CDR3 nucleotides are TGTGCCAGCACCCCGGGACTAGGAGGCGAGACCCAGTACTTC. Full variable domain (rest looked up from reference TRBV2 and TRBJ2-5): EPEVTQTPSHQVTQMGQEVILRCVPISNHLYFYWYRQILGQKVEFLVSFYNNEISEKSEIFDDQFSVERPDGSNFTLKIRSTKLEDSAMYFCASTPGLGGETQYFGPGTRLLVL.

The chain has TRBV27 and TRBJ2-7, with 7 bases fitting TRBD1. CDR1 is MNHEY and CDR2 is SMNVEV in the germline V gene (reference sequence). The CDR3 is 14 residues long. V was clipped by 0 bases and J by 2 bases; unmatched bases: 1. The CDR3 is CASSLSGQPYEQYF. CDR3 bases: TGTGCCAGCAGTTTATCGGGACAGCCCTACGAGCAGTACTTC.

A note on this clone: At the DNA level, this CDR3 is encoded by other sequences in the same sample as well. V and J are TRBV25-1 and TRBJ2-1, with a possible D match to TRBD2 (6 bases). The V end lost 2 bases, the J end lost 5 bases, and 13 bases lay between the germline ends. Per the germline V gene, CDR1 is MGHDK and CDR2 is SYGVNS. This CDR3 is 15 amino acids long. The CDR3 DNA reads as TGTGCCAGCAGTGAAGAGGGACTGAAAAACAATGAGCAGTTCTTC. Translating gives CASSEEGLKNNEQFF.

V gene TRBV2 combines with J gene TRBJ1-1; D perhaps matches TRBD1 (6 bases). The CDR3 covers 15 residues. CDR1 is SNHLY, CDR2 FYNNEI, per germline. The ends were cut back, 6 bases at V and 3 bases at J, with 17 bases in the middle. CDR3 in DNA: TGTGCCAGCAGACAAAAACAGGGTGGATACACTGAAGCTTTCTTT. Encoded protein: CASRQKQGGYTEAFF.

V gene TRBV5-1 combines with J gene TRBJ2-7; 11 positions match TRBD2. This CDR3 spans 15 amino acids. V gave up 1 base and J gave up 4 bases; unmatched junction bases: 4. The V gene's germline CDR1 is SGHRS and CDR2 YFSETQ. The CDR3 protein is CASSLIAGGIYEQYF. The DNA for the CDR3 is TGCGCCAGCAGCTTGATAGCGGGAGGGATTTACGAGCAGTACTTC.

The chain recombines TRBV19 with TRBJ1-5; D is perhaps TRBD1 (5 bases). Per germline, CDR1 LNHDA and CDR2 SQIVND (reference sequence). This CDR3 is built from 17 residues. Between the trimmed V and J ends, which lost 3 bases and 2 bases, there was a span of 17 bases. This chain's CDR3 is CASSILGQVPGNQPQHF. The CDR3 coding sequence is TGTGCCAGTAGTATTCTGGGGCAGGTCCCAGGCAATCAGCCCCAGCATTTT.